This T cell receptor beta chain is drawn from a study of T-cell reconstitution after alpha-beta-depleted transplantation in children. Findings of the study overall: Alpha-beta T cells present about two months after transplant were reported to originate from several hundred expanded graft clones. Most T-cell counts and diversity one year after the transplant came from T cells that were newly produced. At day 60, the high TCRbeta diversity found in some patients originated from recipient T cells and thymic progenitors that had survived.

CDR1 is SGHAT, CDR2 FQDESV, per germline (reference sequence). The germline V and J ends were trimmed by 4 bases and 0 bases, with 16 bases remaining between them. The CDR3 has 18 amino acids. Unique molecular identifiers were used in preparing the TCRbeta library. Using its own MiXCR run on the PCR reads, TCRdb lists one record per CDR3 protein. This repertoire shows about 580,000 distinct CDR3 sequences, more than 20% found once; its top ten account for 13% to 15%. This clonotype was detected many times. Its antigen is as yet unknown. The sample in question was PBMCs, mostly from graft donor cells, obtained 360 days after TCRalphabeta/CD19-depleted stem cell transplant. This receptor was obtained from a boy less than two years old who had a stem cell transplant for acute myeloid leukemia, so the T cells may come from the graft donor. The chain joins TRBV11-1 to TRBJ2-6, with D possibly being TRBD2 (6 bases). The CDR3 sequence is CASSYRGTGSSGANVLTF. The CDR3, as DNA: TGTGCCAGCAGCTACCGCGGGACGGGTTCCTCTGGGGCCAACGTCCTGACTTTC.